A selection of T cell receptor beta chains follows, all from one sample in a study of blood T cell repertoires in COVID-19. Here immunoSEQ multiplex PCR was the method, and the copy in TCRdb shows in-frame clones only, minus some. Of 70,000 or so clones listed, about 90% are singletons. The sequenced sample was peripheral blood. These receptors originate from a woman aged 80 or over with active COVID-19. CDR3s include the opening cysteine and the closing phenylalanine or tryptophan. The D gene is left open where the match is weak. Clone size is not always given. Where it is, it says once, few, many or a class for expanded clones.

CDR3nt: TGTGCCAGCTCACCACCGTCCAGCGGGGACAATGAGCAGTTCTTC
CDR3aa: CASSPPSSGDNEQFF
d_gene: TRBD2
len: 15
abundance: .
v_gene: TRBV18
j_gene: TRBJ2-1

CDR3nt: TGTGCCAGCAGCTTTCACCTACTCTCTAGTAGCTCCTACAATGAGCAGTTCTTC
CDR3aa: CASSFHLLSSSSYNEQFF
d_gene: .
len: 18
abundance: .
v_gene: TRBV7-8
j_gene: TRBJ2-1

CDR3nt: TGTGCCAGCAGTCGTCCTCGGGGACAGGCCTATGGCTACACCTTC
CDR3aa: CASSRPRGQAYGYTF
d_gene: TRBD1
len: 15
abundance: .
v_gene: TRBV2
j_gene: TRBJ1-2

CDR3nt: TGTGCCAGCAGCTTCCCCGGGACACGGGAGCAGTTCTTC
CDR3aa: CASSFPGTREQFF
d_gene: .
len: 13
abundance: .
v_gene: TRBV7-3
j_gene: TRBJ2-1

CDR3nt: TGTGCCAGCAACTTTAGAGGGGGGGACACTGAAGCTTTCTTT
CDR3aa: CASNFRGGDTEAFF
d_gene: .
len: 14
abundance: .
v_gene: TRBV7-9
j_gene: TRBJ1-1

CDR3nt: TGTGCCAGCAGTCCCCCTAGGCGCGGGGAGCAGTACTTC
CDR3aa: CASSPPRRGEQYF
d_gene: .
len: 13
abundance: .
v_gene: TRBV28
j_gene: TRBJ2-7

CDR3nt: TGTGCCAGCAGCTCCATGGGGACAGGGGGGAATGAAGCTTTCTTT
CDR3aa: CASSSMGTGGNEAFF
d_gene: TRBD1
len: 15
abundance: .
v_gene: TRBV7-9
j_gene: TRBJ1-1

CDR3nt: TGTGCCAGCAGTCTTGTGGCGGAAGCGTACGAGCAGTACTTC
CDR3aa: CASSLVAEAYEQYF
d_gene: .
len: 14
abundance: .
v_gene: TRBV7-2
j_gene: TRBJ2-7

CDR3nt: TGTGCCAGCTCACCATACCGGGACATCCACGTTGAGCAGTTCTTC
CDR3aa: CASSPYRDIHVEQFF
d_gene: .
len: 15
abundance: .
v_gene: TRBV18
j_gene: TRBJ2-1

CDR3nt: TGTGCCAGCTCACCAAGACAGAGCTCCTACAATGAGCAGTTCTTC
CDR3aa: CASSPRQSSYNEQFF
d_gene: .
len: 15
abundance: .
v_gene: TRBV18
j_gene: TRBJ2-1

CDR3nt: TGTGCCAGTAGTATAGATCGCGACAGAAATATCTACAATGAGCAGTTCTTC
CDR3aa: CASSIDRDRNIYNEQFF
d_gene: .
len: 17
abundance: .
v_gene: TRBV19
j_gene: TRBJ2-1

CDR3nt: TGTGCCAGCAGCGTTACAGGATTACACTCTGGAAACACCATATATTTT
CDR3aa: CASSVTGLHSGNTIYF
d_gene: .
len: 16
abundance: .
v_gene: TRBV5-5
j_gene: TRBJ1-3

CDR3nt: TGTGCCAGCAGTTACTCGCGAATTTCGGGGGATCAGCCCCAGCATTTT
CDR3aa: CASSYSRISGDQPQHF
d_gene: .
len: 16
abundance: .
v_gene: TRBV6-6
j_gene: TRBJ1-5

CDR3nt: TGCAGTGCTAGTGGCGGGGTATTATACAATGAGCAGTTCTTC
CDR3aa: CSASGGVLYNEQFF
d_gene: .
len: 14
abundance: .
v_gene: TRBV20-1
j_gene: TRBJ2-1

CDR3nt: TGTGCCAGCAGCGTCGGACAGGGTAATGAGCAGTTCTTC
CDR3aa: CASSVGQGNEQFF
d_gene: TRBD1
len: 13
abundance: few
v_gene: TRBV7-3
j_gene: TRBJ2-1

CDR3nt: TGTGCCAGTATCTCGCGGACAGTTCGAAACACCATATATTTT
CDR3aa: CASISRTVRNTIYF
d_gene: .
len: 14
abundance: .
v_gene: TRBV28
j_gene: TRBJ1-3

CDR3nt: TGTGCCAGCAGTTACTATAGCGGGAGGGAGCAGTTCTTC
CDR3aa: CASSYYSGREQFF
d_gene: TRBD2
len: 13
abundance: once
v_gene: TRBV6-2/TRBV6-3
j_gene: TRBJ2-1

CDR3nt: TGCGCCAGCAGCCTGGACCCGACAGTCCACGGGGAGCTGTTTTTT
CDR3aa: CASSLDPTVHGELFF
d_gene: .
len: 15
abundance: .
v_gene: TRBV5-1
j_gene: TRBJ2-2

CDR3nt: TGTGCCAGCAGCCAGCTAGCGGGAGTTGAGCAGTACTTC
CDR3aa: CASSQLAGVEQYF
d_gene: TRBD2
len: 13
abundance: .
v_gene: TRBV14
j_gene: TRBJ2-7

CDR3nt: TGCGCCAGCAGCTACGGACAAGACACCGGGGAGCTGTTTTTT
CDR3aa: CASSYGQDTGELFF
d_gene: .
len: 14
abundance: .
v_gene: TRBV5-1
j_gene: TRBJ2-2

CDR3nt: TGTGCCAGCAGTTACTCGGGCGGGAGAGGGTACAATGAGCAGTTCTTC
CDR3aa: CASSYSGGRGYNEQFF
d_gene: TRBD2
len: 16
abundance: .
v_gene: TRBV6-2/TRBV6-3
j_gene: TRBJ2-1

CDR3nt: TGTGCCAGCTCTCGACTTACCGGGACAGGGGTCCCCGGGGAGCTGTTTTTT
CDR3aa: CASSRLTGTGVPGELFF
d_gene: TRBD1
len: 17
abundance: .
v_gene: TRBV18
j_gene: TRBJ2-2

CDR3nt: TGCGCCAGCAGTGAGTCGGGGGGATATGGCTACACCTTC
CDR3aa: CASSESGGYGYTF
d_gene: .
len: 13
abundance: .
v_gene: TRBV10-2
j_gene: TRBJ1-2

CDR3nt: TGTGCCAGCAGCCTCGGAAGCGGCCCGTGTGATCCATACGAGCAGTACTTC
CDR3aa: CASSLGSGPCDPYEQYF
d_gene: .
len: 17
abundance: .
v_gene: TRBV21-1
j_gene: TRBJ2-7

CDR3nt: TGCAGCGTAATACGCCTCGGGGGCGAGCAGTACTTC
CDR3aa: CSVIRLGGEQYF
d_gene: .
len: 12
abundance: .
v_gene: TRBV29-1
j_gene: TRBJ2-7